The clone carrying this T cell receptor beta chain was detected many times. Its antigen is unknown. This sample is part of a study of early T cells in non-severe SARS-CoV-2 infection. Study information: Sequenced bulk RNA came from whole blood that was unsorted, and chains were unpaired.

This CDR3 has 16 amino acids. CDR1 is SGHTA, CDR2 FQGNSA, per germline. Trimming cost V 5 bases and J 3 bases; bases outside gene matches: 12. Findings and caveats of the study: VDJdb matching favored anti-spike CD8 responses, missing private and CD4 specificities.

Unique molecular identifiers tagged individual cDNA molecules. TCRdb reprocessed the 5' RACE reads via MiXCR and lists one record per CDR3 protein. The sample lists 25,000 to 30,000 distinct CDR3 sequences, about 4.1% occurring once. The chain is built from TRBV7-2 and TRBJ2-7; 8 positions agree with TRBD2. Material: whole blood. The sequence came from an adult who was a healthcare worker with PCR-confirmed SARS-CoV-2 infection or an uninfected control (not recorded which). The CDR3 region has the DNA TGTGCCAGCAGCCAAAACCCGGGACTAGACTTCTACGAGCAGTACTTC. This translates into CASSQNPGLDFYEQYF.